What follows are 3 T cell receptor beta chains derived from one specimen sequenced in a study of early T cells in non-severe SARS-CoV-2 infection. TCRdb independently ran MiXCR on the 5' RACE reads; one entry per CDR3 protein. Of 90,000 to 120,000 distinct CDR3 sequences listed, approximately 10% are singletons. The sample was whole blood. The receptor set was obtained from an adult who was a healthcare worker with PCR-confirmed SARS-CoV-2 infection or an uninfected control (not recorded which).

The chain employs TRBV28 and TRBJ2-1, with TRBD2 matching over 7 bases. The CDR3 is made up of 18 amino acids. Germline trimming cut 3 bases from V and 0 bases from J; bases unmatched to any gene: 11. CDR1 is MDHEN and CDR2 is SYDVKM in the germline V gene. The CDR3 bases are TGTGCCAGCAGTTTGGCATTAGCGGGCTTGAGCTCCTACAATGAGCAGTTCTTC. This codes for CASSLALAGLSSYNEQFF. The whole variable domain, filled in from reference TRBV28 and TRBJ2-1, reads DVKVTQSSRYLVKRTGEKVFLECVQDMDHENMFWYRQDPGLGLRLIYFSYDVKMKEKGDIPEGYSVSREKKERFSLILESASTNQTSMYLCASSLALAGLSSYNEQFFGPGTRLTVL.

This clonotype appeared many times. The V gene is TRBV6-2 or TRBV6-3, the J gene TRBJ1-5; D is unresolved. V gave up 4 bases and J gave up 3 bases, with 13 bases separating them. Germline CDR1 and CDR2: MNHEY and SVGEGT. The CDR3 has 15 residues. In DNA form, the CDR3 reads TGTGCCAGCAGTTCCAAGGGCGATTTCAATCAGCCCCAGCATTTT. Translated: CASSSKGDFNQPQHF.

This chain joins TRBV9 and TRBJ1-2; 7 bases align to TRBD1. Per the germline V gene, CDR1 is SGDLS and CDR2 is YYNGEE. Losses at the gene ends were 2 bases for V and 2 bases for J; bases not matched to a gene: 9. The CDR3 extends over 16 amino acids. CDR3 sequence reads: CASSVSVTGANYGYTF. The DNA of the CDR3 is TGTGCCAGCAGCGTCAGTGTCACAGGGGCGAACTATGGCTACACCTTC.